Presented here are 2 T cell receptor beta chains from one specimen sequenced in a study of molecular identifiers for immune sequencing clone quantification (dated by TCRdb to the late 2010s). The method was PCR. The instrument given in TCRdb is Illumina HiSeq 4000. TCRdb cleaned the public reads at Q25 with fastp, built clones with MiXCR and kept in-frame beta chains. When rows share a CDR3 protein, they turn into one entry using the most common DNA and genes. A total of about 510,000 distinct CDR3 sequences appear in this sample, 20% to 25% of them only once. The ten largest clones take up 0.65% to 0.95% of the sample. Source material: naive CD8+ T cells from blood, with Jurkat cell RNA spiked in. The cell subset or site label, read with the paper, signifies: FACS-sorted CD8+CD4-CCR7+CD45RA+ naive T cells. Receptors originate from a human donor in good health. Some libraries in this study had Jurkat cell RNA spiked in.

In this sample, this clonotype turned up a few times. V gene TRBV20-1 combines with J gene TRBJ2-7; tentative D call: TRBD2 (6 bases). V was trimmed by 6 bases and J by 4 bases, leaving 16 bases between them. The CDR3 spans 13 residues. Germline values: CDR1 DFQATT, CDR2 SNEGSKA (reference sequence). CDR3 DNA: TGCAGTGCCTCGAGCGGGCGTGGGTACGAGCAGTACTTC. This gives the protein CSASSGRGYEQYF.

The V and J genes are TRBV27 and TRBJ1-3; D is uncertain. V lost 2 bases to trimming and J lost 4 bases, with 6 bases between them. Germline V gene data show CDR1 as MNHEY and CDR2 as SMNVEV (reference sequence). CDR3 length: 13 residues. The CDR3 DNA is TGTGCCAGCAGTTTAAATTTGGGAAACACCATATATTTT. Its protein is CASSLNLGNTIYF.